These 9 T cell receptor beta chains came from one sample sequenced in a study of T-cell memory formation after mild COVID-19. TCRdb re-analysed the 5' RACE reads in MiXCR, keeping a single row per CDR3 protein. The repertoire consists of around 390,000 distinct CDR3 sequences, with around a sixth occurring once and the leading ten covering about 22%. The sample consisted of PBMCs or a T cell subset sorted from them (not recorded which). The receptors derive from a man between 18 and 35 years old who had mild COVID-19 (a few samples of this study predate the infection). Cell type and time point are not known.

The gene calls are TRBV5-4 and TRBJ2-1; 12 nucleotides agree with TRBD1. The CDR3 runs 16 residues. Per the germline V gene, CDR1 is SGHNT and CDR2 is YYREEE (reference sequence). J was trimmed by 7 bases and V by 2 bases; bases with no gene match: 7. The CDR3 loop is CASSLPGQGALNEQFF. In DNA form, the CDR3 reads TGTGCCAGCAGCTTACCGGGACAGGGGGCTCTAAATGAGCAGTTCTTC.

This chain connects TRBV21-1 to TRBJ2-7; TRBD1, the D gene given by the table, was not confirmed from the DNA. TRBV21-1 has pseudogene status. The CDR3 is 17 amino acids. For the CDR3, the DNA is TGTGCCAGCTTAAAGAGGGAAGGGGAAGGGGCCTCCTACGAGCAGTACGTC. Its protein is CASLKREGEGASYEQYV.

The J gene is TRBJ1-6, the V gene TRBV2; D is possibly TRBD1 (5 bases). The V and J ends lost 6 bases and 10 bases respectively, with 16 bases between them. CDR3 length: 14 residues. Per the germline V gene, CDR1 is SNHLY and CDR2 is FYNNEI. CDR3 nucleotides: TGTGCCAGCAGGCGGGGGGAAAACCCGTCACCCCTCCACTTT. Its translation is CASRRGENPSPLHF. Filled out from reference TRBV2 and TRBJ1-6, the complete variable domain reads EPEVTQTPSHQVTQMGQEVILRCVPISNHLYFYWYRQILGQKVEFLVSFYNNEISEKSEIFDDQFSVERPDGSNFTLKIRSTKLEDSAMYFCASRRGENPSPLHFGNGTRLTVT.

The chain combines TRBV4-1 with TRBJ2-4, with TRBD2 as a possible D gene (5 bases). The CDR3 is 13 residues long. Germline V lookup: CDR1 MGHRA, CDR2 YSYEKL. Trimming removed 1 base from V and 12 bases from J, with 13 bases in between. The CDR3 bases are TGCGCCAGCAGCCAAGGGCGAGGGATCGGTCAGTACTTC. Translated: CASSQGRGIGQYF.

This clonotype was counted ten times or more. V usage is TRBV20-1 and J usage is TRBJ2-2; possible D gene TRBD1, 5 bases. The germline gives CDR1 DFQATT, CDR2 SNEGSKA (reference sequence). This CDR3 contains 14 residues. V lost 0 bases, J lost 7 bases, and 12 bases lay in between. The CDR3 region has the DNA TGCAGTGCTAGAGATCCGCAGGGTAGCGGGGAGCTGTTTTTT. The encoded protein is CSARDPQGSGELFF.

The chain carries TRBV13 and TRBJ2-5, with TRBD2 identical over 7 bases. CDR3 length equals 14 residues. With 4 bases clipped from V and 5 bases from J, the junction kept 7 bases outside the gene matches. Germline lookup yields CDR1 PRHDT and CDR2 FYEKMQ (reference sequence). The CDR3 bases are TGTGCCAGCAGCTCAGGACTAGGACCGGAGACCCAGTACTTC. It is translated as CASSSGLGPETQYF.

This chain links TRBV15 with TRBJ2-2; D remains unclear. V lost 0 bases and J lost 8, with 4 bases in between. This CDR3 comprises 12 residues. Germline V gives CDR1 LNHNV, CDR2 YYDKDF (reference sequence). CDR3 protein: CATSRDQGELFF. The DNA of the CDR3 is TGTGCCACCAGCAGAGATCAAGGGGAGCTGTTTTTT.

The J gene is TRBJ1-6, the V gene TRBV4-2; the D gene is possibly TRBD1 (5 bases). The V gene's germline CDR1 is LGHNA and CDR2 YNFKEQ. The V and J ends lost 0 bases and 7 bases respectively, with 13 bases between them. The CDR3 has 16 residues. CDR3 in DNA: TGTGCCAGCAGCCAAGATCGGGAGGGACCGAATTCACCCCTCCACTTT. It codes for CASSQDREGPNSPLHF.

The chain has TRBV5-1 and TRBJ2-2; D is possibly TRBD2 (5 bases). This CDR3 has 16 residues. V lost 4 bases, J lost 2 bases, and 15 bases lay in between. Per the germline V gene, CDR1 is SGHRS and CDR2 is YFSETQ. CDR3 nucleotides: TGCGCCAGCAGCATCCGACGGAGGTTTAACACCGGGGAGCTGTTTTTT. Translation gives CASSIRRRFNTGELFF.